The 32 T cell receptor beta chains below all came from one sample that was sequenced in a study of T cell responses to AZD1222 COVID-19 vaccine. The table came from immunoSEQ multiplex PCR; TCRdb's copy has only in-frame clones and leaves some out. The sample contains around 110,000 clones, about 91% of which appear only once. The source material was peripheral blood, sampled on day 0 of AZD1222 vaccination. These receptors all stem from an adult in good health.

The chain uses TRBV18 and TRBJ2-6, with TRBD1 identical over 8 bases. This CDR3 region has 19 residues. Trimming at V came to 6 bases and at J to 0 bases, leaving 13 bases not matched to a gene. The germline CDR1 and CDR2 sequences are KGHSH and LQKENI. CDR3 nucleotides: TGTGCCAGCTCGACAAAAAGACAGGGGTGGGACTCTGGGGCCAACGTCCTGACTTTC. It translates to CASSTKRQGWDSGANVLTF.

In this sample, this clone turned up once. The chain is built from TRBV12-3 or TRBV12-4 and TRBJ1-1, with D unresolved. The CDR3 sequence is 12 residues long. Trimming pared 6 bases from V and 11 bases from J, leaving 16 bases between. CDR3 loop: CASSANLLWAFF. In DNA, the CDR3 is TGTGCCAGCAGCGCCAACCTTCTGTGGGCTTTCTTT.

This clone has just a few counts. The chain recombines TRBV5-1 with TRBJ1-1; 7 bases are a match to TRBD1. Germline CDR1 SGHRS, CDR2 YFSETQ. V was clipped by 4 bases and J by 5 bases; unmatched bases: 5. The CDR3 totals 13 residues. The DNA for the CDR3 is TGCGCCAGCAGCCCCCAGGGGGTGACTGAAGCTTTCTTT. Translating gives CASSPQGVTEAFF.

The chain joins TRBV28 to TRBJ1-2; D may be TRBD1 (5 bases). The CDR3 covers 16 residues. Trimming left V 3 bases short and J 5 bases short, with 19 bases between. The germline V gene encodes CDR1 MDHEN and CDR2 SYDVKM. CDR3 in amino acids: CASSFRQGERGYGYTF. The DNA of the CDR3 is TGTGCCAGCAGTTTCCGTCAGGGAGAGAGAGGATATGGCTACACCTTC.

The chain links TRBV7-3 to TRBJ2-4; weak D call: TRBD2 (6 bases). The V end was cut by 3 bases, the J end by 5 bases, with 14 bases between. The CDR3 runs 15 residues. Germline assignment: CDR1 SGHTA and CDR2 FQGTGA. The CDR3, as DNA: TGTGCCAGCAGCTTCTCCCGGACTAAAGAAAACATTCAGTACTTC. It codes for CASSFSRTKENIQYF.

The chain recombines TRBV2 with TRBJ1-2, with a weak D call TRBD1 (5 bases). V lost 8 bases, J lost 8 bases, and 18 bases lay in between. Looked up from germline, CDR1 is SNHLY and CDR2 is FYNNEI. The CDR3 covers 13 residues. The CDR3 DNA follows: TGTGCCAGCGATAGGGACTTCTTTGAGGGCTACACCTTC. Translating gives CASDRDFFEGYTF.

Points on this clone: The sample carries other DNA sequences with the same CDR3. The V call is TRBV19, the J call TRBJ1-1; TRBD1 matches at 8 bases. The CDR3 totals 13 residues. Germline V gene sequence: CDR1 LNHDA, CDR2 SQIVND (reference sequence). After removal of 5 bases from V and 4 bases from J, the junction contained 3 bases not matched to a gene. Written as DNA, the CDR3 is TGTGCCAGTAGTTCTGACAGGGGCACTGAAGCTTTCTTT. It is translated as CASSSDRGTEAFF.

The chain employs TRBV11-2 and TRBJ1-1, with D uncertain. V was shortened by 5 bases and J by 4 bases, with 14 bases between the two germline ends. Germline values: CDR1 SGHAT, CDR2 FQNNGV. The CDR3 sequence is 14 residues long. The CDR3 loop is CASSMNGGGTEAFF. The DNA for the CDR3 is TGTGCCAGCAGCATGAACGGTGGTGGCACTGAAGCTTTCTTT. Filled out from reference TRBV11-2 and TRBJ1-1, the complete variable domain reads EAGVAQSPRYKIIEKRQSVAFWCNPISGHATLYWYQQILGQGPKLLIQFQNNGVVDDSQLPKDRFSAERLKGVDSTLKIQPAKLEDSAVYLCASSMNGGGTEAFFGQGTRLTVV.

This clone came up once. The chain carries TRBV4-2 and TRBJ2-7, with 9 bases aligning to TRBD1. Germline CDR1 LGHNA, CDR2 YNFKEQ. CDR3 size: 14 residues. With V trimmed by 4 bases and J by 6 bases, 7 bases remained unmatched. CDR3 in amino acids: CASSPGGTGTEQYF. In DNA form, the CDR3 reads TGTGCCAGCAGCCCAGGCGGGACAGGGACCGAGCAGTACTTC.

This clone is a singleton in its sample. V usage is TRBV2 and J usage is TRBJ2-3, with TRBD1 matching 7 bases. This CDR3 has 12 amino acids. V lost 6 bases, J lost 8 bases, and 5 bases stayed unmatched. Germline CDR1 SNHLY, CDR2 FYNNEI. Here the CDR3 DNA reads TGTGCCAGCAGAGGACAGGATTTTACGCAGTATTTT. Its translation is CASRGQDFTQYF.

The rearrangement joins TRBV7-3 to TRBJ2-2; TRBD1 agrees at 8 bases. CDR3 length equals 15 residues. Trimming took 2 bases from V and 6 from J; bases not matched to a gene: 5. Germline values: CDR1 SGHTA, CDR2 FQGTGA. The CDR3 spells CASSLGQGGSGELFF. The CDR3 region has the DNA TGTGCCAGCAGCTTAGGACAGGGTGGTTCCGGGGAGCTGTTTTTT. The whole variable domain, filled in from reference TRBV7-3 and TRBJ2-2, reads GAGVSQTPSNKVTEKGKYVELRCDPISGHTALYWYRQSLGQGPEFLIYFQGTGAADDSGLPNDRFFAVRPEGSVSTLKIQRTERGDSAVYLCASSLGQGGSGELFFGEGSRLTVL.

The chain combines TRBV15 with TRBJ1-1, with 7 bases fitting TRBD1. There are 18 residues in the CDR3. Germline CDR1 LNHNV, CDR2 YYDKDF (reference sequence). The J segment lost 0 bases and the V segment lost 0 bases, leaving 10 bases of the junction unmatched. The chain's CDR3 is CATSRERTGLSMNTEAFF. The CDR3 DNA sequence: TGTGCCACCAGCAGAGAGAGGACAGGACTTAGTATGAACACTGAAGCTTTCTTT.

The rearrangement joins TRBV5-1 to TRBJ1-2, with D perhaps matching TRBD1 (6 bases). Germline CDR1 and CDR2: SGHRS and YFSETQ. Trimming took 4 bases from V and 4 from J, leaving 23 bases between them. The CDR3 loop spans 17 amino acids. The CDR3 sequence: CASSLGGMGGQVYGYTF. The CDR3 DNA is TGCGCCAGCAGCCTGGGAGGGATGGGGGGCCAGGTCTATGGCTACACCTTC.

A few counts support this clone. This chain links TRBV13 with TRBJ2-1, with TRBD2 identical over 8 bases. The germline V gene has CDR1 PRHDT and CDR2 FYEKMQ (reference sequence). CDR3 length: 15 amino acids. J gave up 4 bases and V 2 bases, and 4 bases lay outside the gene matches. The CDR3 sequence: CASSLRTGGYNEQFF. The CDR3 DNA follows: TGTGCCAGCAGCTTAAGGACGGGGGGGTACAATGAGCAGTTCTTC.

The chain uses TRBV24-1 and TRBJ2-7; the D is unclear. Germline V CDR1 and CDR2: KGHDR, SFDVKD. CDR3 length equals 13 residues. V was clipped by 5 bases and J by 0 bases, with 7 bases between them. The CDR3 DNA reads as TGTGCCACCAGTGGTCCTAGCTCCTACGAGCAGTACTTC. Translation: CATSGPSSYEQYF.

The chain combines TRBV10-3 with TRBJ1-2; D possibly corresponds to TRBD1 (5 bases). This CDR3 spans 15 amino acids. Trimming shortened V by 2 bases and J by 1 base, and 11 bases separated the two germline ends. The germline gives CDR1 ENHRY, CDR2 SYGVKD. CDR3 nucleotide sequence: TGTGCCATCAGTGAGAGGGGACGGAATAACTATGGCTACACCTTC. Its protein is CAISERGRNNYGYTF.

This sequence joins TRBV27 and TRBJ1-5, with D uncertain. V was clipped by 2 bases and J by 4 bases, with 6 bases between them. The germline V gene has CDR1 MNHEY and CDR2 SMNVEV (reference sequence). This CDR3 has 13 amino acids. CDR3 amino acids: CASSLARNQPQHF. For the CDR3, the DNA is TGTGCCAGCAGTTTAGCGAGGAATCAGCCCCAGCATTTT.

In its sample, this clone was seen a few times. The genes are TRBV12-3 or TRBV12-4 and TRBJ1-2; 8 nucleotides agree with TRBD1. V lost 5 bases to trimming and J lost 6 bases; unmatched junction nucleotides: 5. The CDR3 runs 13 residues. CDR3 nucleotides: TGTGCCAGCAGTCCGGACAGGGTCCATGGCTACACCTTC. Its protein product is CASSPDRVHGYTF.

The chain is built from TRBV11-2 and TRBJ1-2; D is perhaps TRBD1 (6 bases). This CDR3 spans 13 amino acids. Germline V gene lookup returns CDR1 SGHAT and CDR2 FQNNGV. V was pared by 5 bases and J by 14 bases, with 21 bases between. For the CDR3, the DNA is TGTGCCAGCAGCCTCCTGAGCCCGGGGGCGCCTACCTTC. It codes for CASSLLSPGAPTF.

The chain recombines TRBV28 with TRBJ1-2, with D uncertain. Germline CDR1 is MDHEN and CDR2 is SYDVKM. The CDR3 extends over 12 amino acids. Trimming shortened V by 5 bases and J by 6 bases, and 10 bases separated the two germline ends. The CDR3 loop is CASSRRHDGYTF. The CDR3 DNA is TGTGCCAGCAGTAGAAGACACGATGGCTACACCTTC.

The DNA for the CDR3 is TGTGCCAGCAGTGGGTCGTCCTACGAGCAGTACTTC. Encoded protein: CASSGSSYEQYF. The chain couples TRBV28 to TRBJ2-7; no firm D call. The CDR3 contains 12 residues. Germline V gene data show CDR1 as MDHEN and CDR2 as SYDVKM. Trimming removed 5 bases at V and 1 base at J, with 6 bases between.

The chain links TRBV18 to TRBJ2-7, with a possible D match to TRBD2 (5 bases). Germline lookup yields CDR1 KGHSH and CDR2 LQKENI. Trimming shortened V by 0 bases and J by 5 bases, and 8 bases separated the two germline ends. The CDR3 is made up of 13 amino acids. CDR3 region: CASSPPAGNEQYF. The DNA of the CDR3 is TGTGCCAGCTCACCACCTGCCGGGAACGAGCAGTACTTC.

CDR3 amino acids: CASSDLTGNRNEQFF. For the CDR3, the DNA is TGTGCCAGCAGTGATCTTACAGGGAATAGAAATGAGCAGTTCTTC. The chain is built from TRBV2 and TRBJ2-1; tentatively, D is TRBD1 (6 bases). In germline, CDR1 is SNHLY, CDR2 FYNNEI. The CDR3 has 15 residues. V shed 3 bases and J shed 7 bases, with 16 bases lying between them.

The chain joins TRBV5-4 to TRBJ2-3; D tentatively fits TRBD1 or TRBD2 (5 bases each). The CDR3 totals 15 residues. Between the trimmed V and J ends, which lost 0 bases and 2 bases, there was a span of 10 bases. CDR1 and CDR2 (germline): SGHNT, YYREEE (reference sequence). CDR3 DNA sequence: TGTGCCAGCAGCTTGGATGGGGGATACACAGATACGCAGTATTTT. Protein product: CASSLDGGYTDTQYF.

The chain uses TRBV7-9 and TRBJ2-2; possible D gene TRBD2, 5 bases. Germline V gene sequence: CDR1 SEHNR, CDR2 FQNEAQ (reference sequence). This CDR3 contains 16 residues. V was cut by 1 base and J by 0 bases, with 9 bases left in between. Here the CDR3 DNA reads TGTGCCAGCAGCTTAGGAGGGAACTCGAACACCGGGGAGCTGTTTTTT. It specifies CASSLGGNSNTGELFF. Looking up the rest from reference TRBV7-9 and TRBJ2-2 gives the full variable domain: DTGVSQNPRHKITKRGQNVTFRCDPISEHNRLYWYRQTLGQGPEFLTYFQNEAQLEKSRLLSDRFSAERPKGSFSTLEIQRTEQGDSAMYLCASSLGGNSNTGELFFGEGSRLTVL.

The rearrangement links TRBV3-1 (or the pseudogene TRBV3-2) to TRBJ1-2; TRBD1 is a possible D gene (5 bases). The CDR3 length is 16 residues. The V gene lost 1 base and the J gene lost 3 bases, with 15 bases spanning the gap. Germline values: CDR1 LGHDT, CDR2 YNNKEL (reference sequence). The CDR3 reads CASSQARGGADYGYTF. The CDR3 DNA reads as TGTGCCAGCAGCCAAGCTCGGGGGGGTGCGGACTATGGCTACACCTTC.

V is TRBV5-6 and J is TRBJ2-3, with D unclear. Per the germline V gene, CDR1 is SGHDT and CDR2 is YYEEEE. This CDR3 contains 11 residues. V was pared by 1 base and J by 3 bases, with 0 bases between. The CDR3 bases are TGTGCCAGCAGCTTGACAGATACGCAGTATTTT. Amino acids: CASSLTDTQYF.

The V call is TRBV19, the J call TRBJ2-4, with D perhaps TRBD1 (6 bases). Germline lookup yields CDR1 LNHDA and CDR2 SQIVND (reference sequence). Trimming shortened V by 9 bases and J by 2 bases, and 14 bases separated the two germline ends. CDR3 length: 14 amino acids. The CDR3 region has the DNA TGTGCCAGCGGAGGACAGCGTTCCAAAAACATTCAGTACTTC. This codes for CASGGQRSKNIQYF.

J is TRBJ1-1 and V is TRBV6-5; D perhaps matches TRBD1 (6 bases). The CDR3 contains 14 residues. V was pared by 8 bases and J by 1 base, with 14 bases between. Germline CDR1 reads MNHEY; CDR2 reads SVGAGI. CDR3 sequence (DNA): TGTGCCAGCCGGTCGACAGGAACGAACACTGAAGCTTTCTTT. This translates into CASRSTGTNTEAFF.

This clone was seen more than once but under ten times. The chain has TRBV7-9 and TRBJ1-6; TRBD1 might be the D (5 bases). CDR1 and CDR2 from the germline V gene are SEHNR and FQNEAQ (reference sequence). Trimming pared 10 bases from V and 5 bases from J, leaving 12 bases between. The CDR3 has 13 residues. CDR3 nucleotides: TGTGCCACTTCTAGGGGTAATAATTCACCCCTCCACTTT. It yields the protein CATSRGNNSPLHF.

This clone was seen more than once but under ten times. The chain carries TRBV19 and TRBJ1-2; 10 bases are shared with TRBD1. CDR1 and CDR2 (germline): LNHDA, SQIVND (reference sequence). V was clipped by 5 bases and J by 3 bases; unmatched bases: 12. The CDR3 length is 17 residues. Here the CDR3 DNA reads TGTGCCAGTAGTGCCCCACCGGGACAGGGGAGGTACTATGGCTACACCTTC. Protein product: CASSAPPGQGRYYGYTF.

Details on this clone: Other DNA sequences from this sample encode an identical CDR3 as well. This chain uses TRBV7-2 with TRBJ2-2; 7 nucleotides line up with TRBD2. The CDR3 contains 13 residues. Germline CDR1 SGHTA, CDR2 FQGNSA. With V trimmed by 3 bases and J by 6 bases, 1 base remained unmatched. DNA for the CDR3: TGTGCCAGCAGCTTCACTAGCGCCGGGGAGCTGTTTTTT. Its protein product is CASSFTSAGELFF. Full variable domain (missing parts from reference TRBV7-2 and TRBJ2-2): GAGVSQSPSNKVTEKGKDVELRCDPISGHTALYWYRQSLGQGLEFLIYFQGNSAPDKSGLPSDRFSAERTGGSVSTLTIQRTQQEDSAVYLCASSFTSAGELFFGEGSRLTVL.